This T cell receptor beta chain comes out of a study of glioma-infiltrating T cells. Whole-study results and caveats: CDR3 overlap between tissue and blood was very small.

Using RNA template, CDR3s of TCR alpha and beta were amplified with iRepertoire arm-PCR. TCRdb recomputed calls from the multiplex PCR reads with MiXCR, one row per CDR3 protein. The sample holds some 190,000 distinct CDR3 sequences, 30% to 40% seen once. This clonotype was seen ten or more times. Its specificity is not known. Germline-derived CDR1 and CDR2 are LNHDA and SQIVND (reference sequence). Unmatched junction bases numbered 12, after V lost 4 bases and J lost 8 bases. The CDR3 extends over 15 amino acids. The clonotype was recovered from a human donor with low-grade glioma or glioblastoma, undergoing nonglioma brain surgery, or in good health (not recorded which). The specimen sequenced was glioma tissue, nonneoplastic brain tissue, or PBMCs (not recorded which). The rearrangement joins TRBV19 to TRBJ2-3; 7 nucleotides match TRBD2. The CDR3 loop is CASSSGRIEFGTQYF. In nucleotides, the CDR3 is TGTGCCAGTAGTAGCGGGAGAATTGAGTTCGGTACGCAGTATTTT. Full variable domain (outside the CDR3, taken from reference TRBV19 and TRBJ2-3): DGGITQSPKYLFRKEGQNVTLSCEQNLNHDAMYWYRQDPGQGLRLIYYSQIVNDFQKGDIAEGYSVSREKKESFPLTVTSAQKNPTAFYLCASSSGRIEFGTQYFGPGTRLTVL.